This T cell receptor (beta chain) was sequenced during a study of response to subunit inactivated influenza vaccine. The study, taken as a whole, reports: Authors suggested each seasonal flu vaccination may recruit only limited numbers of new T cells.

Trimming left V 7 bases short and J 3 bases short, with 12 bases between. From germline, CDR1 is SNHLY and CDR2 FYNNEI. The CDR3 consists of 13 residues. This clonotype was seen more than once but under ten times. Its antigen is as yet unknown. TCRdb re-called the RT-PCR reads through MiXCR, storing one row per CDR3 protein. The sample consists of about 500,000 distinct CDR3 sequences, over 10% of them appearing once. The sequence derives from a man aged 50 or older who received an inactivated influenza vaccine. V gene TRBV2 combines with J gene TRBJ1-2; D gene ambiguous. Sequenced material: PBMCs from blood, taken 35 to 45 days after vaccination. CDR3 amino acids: CASKRRADYGYTF. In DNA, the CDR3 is TGTGCCAGCAAAAGGAGGGCGGACTATGGCTACACCTTC.